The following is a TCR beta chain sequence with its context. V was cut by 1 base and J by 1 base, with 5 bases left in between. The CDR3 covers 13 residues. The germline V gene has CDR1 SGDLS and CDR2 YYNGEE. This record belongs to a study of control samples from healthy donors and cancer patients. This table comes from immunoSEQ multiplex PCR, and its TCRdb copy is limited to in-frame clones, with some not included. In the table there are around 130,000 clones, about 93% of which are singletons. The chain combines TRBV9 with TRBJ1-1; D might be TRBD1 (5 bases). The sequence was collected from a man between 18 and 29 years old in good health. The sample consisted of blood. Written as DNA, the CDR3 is TGTGCCAGCAGCGTAACAGGGAACACTGAAGCTTTCTTT. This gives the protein CASSVTGNTEAFF.